The rows below give T cell receptor beta chains drawn from one sample of a study of cytomegalovirus exposure and HLA in healthy donors. The protocol was immunoSEQ multiplex PCR, while the TCRdb copy is restricted to in-frame clones and leaves out a portion. The sample includes 150,000 or so clones, around 67% of them seen just once. Input material: PBMCs. These receptors originate from a woman aged 18-35 years in good health and CMV-seronegative. Each CDR3 is given with its conserved first and last residue. The D gene is left open where the match is weak. Only some rows state a clone size, as once, few, many or a class for expanded clones.

>-|TRBJ1-1|TRBV6-1|-
CASREATLMTEAFF
TGTGCCAGCAGGGAGGCGACCCTTATGACTGAAGCTTTCTTT
>-|TRBJ2-3|TRBV7-8|-
CASSYIGGGAQDTQYF
TGTGCCAGCAGCTATATAGGAGGGGGGGCACAAGATACGCAGTATTTT
>-|TRBJ2-3|TRBV5-4|TRBD2
CASSFPLAGGSTDTQYF
TGTGCCAGCAGCTTCCCACTAGCGGGGGGGAGCACAGATACGCAGTATTTT
>-|TRBJ1-2|TRBV5-6|TRBD1
CASSSVGDSRHGGYTF
TGTGCCAGCAGCTCCGTGGGGGACAGCAGACATGGCGGCTACACCTTC
>-|TRBJ2-7|TRBV2|TRBD1
CASSERTGVYEQYF
TGTGCCAGCAGTGAAAGGACAGGGGTCTACGAGCAGTACTTC
>-|TRBJ2-2|TRBV2|-
CASKRDTNTGELFF
TGTGCCAGCAAGAGGGATACGAACACCGGGGAGCTGTTTTTT
>-|TRBJ1-6|TRBV29-1|TRBD1
CSVEPDRGLRNSPLHF
TGCAGCGTTGAACCCGACAGGGGGCTTCGTAATTCACCCCTCCACTTT
>-|TRBJ2-2|TRBV7-3|-
CASSTNTGELFF
TGTGCCAGCAGCACAAACACCGGGGAGCTGTTTTTT
>few|TRBJ1-5|TRBV6-1|TRBD1
CASLGWTGPNQPQHF
TGTGCCAGCCTCGGTTGGACAGGACCAAATCAGCCCCAGCATTTT
>-|TRBJ2-7|TRBV6-5|-
CASSYSRGVYEQYF
TGTGCCAGCAGTTACTCGCGCGGGGTCTACGAGCAGTACTTC
>-|TRBJ2-7|TRBV2|-
CASSAMGGGAVEQYF
TGTGCCAGCAGTGCCATGGGTGGAGGGGCCGTCGAGCAGTACTTC
>-|TRBJ2-3|TRBV30|-
CAWTDPRGTDTQYF
TGTGCCTGGACCGACCCCCGGGGGACAGATACGCAGTATTTT
>-|TRBJ2-7|TRBV10-3|-
CAISLGVISYEQYF
TGTGCCATCAGTTTAGGGGTCATCTCCTACGAGCAGTACTTC
>-|TRBJ1-3|TRBV7-2|TRBD1
CASSFPGQGGGNTIYF
TGTGCCAGCAGCTTCCCTGGACAGGGTGGTGGAAACACCATATATTTT
>-|TRBJ1-5|TRBV2|-
CASKGSGADQPQHF
TGTGCCAGCAAGGGGTCAGGGGCGGACCAGCCCCAGCATTTT
>-|TRBJ1-1|TRBV19|-
CASGGQAGREEAFF
TGTGCCAGTGGGGGCCAGGCAGGTCGTGAGGAAGCTTTCTTT